This T cell receptor beta chain was identified during a study of beta chain features in type 1 diabetes. Whole-study results and caveats: Whether TCRB rearrangement is influenced by HLA type was left unresolved in this analysis. Moderate but significant shortening of TCRB CDR3s was recorded in all four CD4+ subsets from Type 1 diabetes patients.

There are a few counts of this clone. Its antigen remains unknown. This CDR3 has 17 amino acids. The V gene's germline CDR1 is MDHEN and CDR2 SYDVKM. Deletions cut 4 bases from V and 6 bases from J, with 22 bases between. Sequenced material consisted of expressed TCRB transcripts (all of the isolated RNA was reverse transcribed). TCRdb's table, derived via immunoSEQ multiplex PCR, lists solely in-frame clones and lacks some. The sample includes approximately 170,000 clones, roughly 7.1% of them seen just once. The clonotype originates from a woman aged 40 to 50 with type 1 diabetes. J is TRBJ1-5 and V is TRBV28; a weak D match, TRBD1 (5 bases). The sample consisted of central memory CD4+ T cells from blood. CDR3 in DNA: TGTGCCAGCAGTTCGGGGGGGACCCCACGGGCAGGTCAGCCCCAGCATTTT. Amino acid sequence: CASSSGGTPRAGQPQHF.